A single sample is the source of the 21 T cell receptor beta chains below, sequenced in a study of beta chain features in type 1 diabetes. The entirety of the isolated RNA underwent reverse transcription, so expressed TCRB transcripts were sequenced. The table came from immunoSEQ multiplex PCR; TCRdb's copy has only in-frame clones and leaves some out. This table holds tens of thousands of clones, 51% found once. Sequencing used Tregs from blood. These receptor sequences come from a woman aged 18 to 35 in good health.

The chain links TRBV7-3 to TRBJ2-2, with 9 positions matching TRBD2. The V segment lost 3 bases and the J segment 4 bases; nucleotides outside the gene matches: 3. The CDR3 has 15 residues. CDR1 is SGHTA and CDR2 is FQGTGA in the germline V gene. The CDR3 loop is CASSFPGLATGELFF. DNA for the CDR3: TGTGCCAGCAGCTTCCCGGGACTAGCCACCGGGGAGCTGTTTTTT. The full variable domain, with the rest looked up from reference TRBV7-3 and TRBJ2-2, is GAGVSQTPSNKVTEKGKYVELRCDPISGHTALYWYRQSLGQGPEFLIYFQGTGAADDSGLPNDRFFAVRPEGSVSTLKIQRTERGDSAVYLCASSFPGLATGELFFGEGSRLTVL.

The V and J genes are TRBV28 and TRBJ2-1, with D possibly being TRBD2 (5 bases). V was trimmed by 7 bases and J by 8 bases, leaving 9 bases between them. The CDR3 covers 11 residues. Germline CDR1 reads MDHEN; CDR2 reads SYDVKM. CDR3 region: CASIEGYEQFF. The CDR3 bases are TGTGCCAGCATCGAGGGCTATGAGCAGTTCTTC.

The rearrangement joins TRBV6-1 to TRBJ2-7; 11 bases are shared with TRBD1. This CDR3 has 14 amino acids. With V trimmed by 7 bases and J by 3 bases, 5 bases remained unmatched. Germline CDR1 and CDR2: MNHNS and SASEGT. The CDR3 DNA reads TGTGCCAGCACCCGGGACAGGGGGGTCTACGAGCAGTACTTC. Protein: CASTRDRGVYEQYF.

The V call is TRBV10-2, the J call TRBJ2-1; TRBD2 matches at 7 bases. V shed 7 bases, J shed 4 bases, and the junction held 16 bases outside the gene matches. The CDR3 is 17 amino acids. The germline CDR1 and CDR2 sequences are WSHSY and SAAADI. CDR3 sequence reads: CASKALWGGEKYNEQFF. In nucleotides, the CDR3 is TGCGCCAGCAAGGCCCTTTGGGGGGGGGAGAAGTACAATGAGCAGTTCTTC.

The chain uses TRBV5-1 and TRBJ2-1; 9 bases map to TRBD2. The V segment lost 3 bases and the J segment 6 bases; nucleotides outside the gene matches: 7. The CDR3 contains 15 residues. Per germline, CDR1 SGHRS and CDR2 YFSETQ. CDR3 residues: CASSSGTSLGNEQFF. CDR3 coding DNA: TGCGCCAGCAGCTCAGGGACTAGCCTAGGCAATGAGCAGTTCTTC.

V and J are TRBV6-6 and TRBJ1-2; TRBD1 aligns across 8 bases. Losses at the gene ends were 6 bases for V and 4 bases for J; bases not matched to a gene: 10. Germline CDR1 is MNHNY and CDR2 is SVGAGI (reference sequence). CDR3 size: 15 residues. The CDR3 DNA sequence: TGTGCCAGCAGAAATCGACAGGGGTCCTCCTATGGCTACACCTTC. This codes for CASRNRQGSSYGYTF.

The chain couples TRBV2 to TRBJ2-2; D unclear. V was cut by 6 bases and J by 0 bases, with 11 bases left in between. This CDR3 is 15 amino acids long. CDR1 is SNHLY and CDR2 is FYNNEI in the germline V gene. CDR3 in amino acids: CASSLKPSNTGELFF. CDR3 in DNA: TGTGCCAGCAGCCTAAAACCTTCGAACACCGGGGAGCTGTTTTTT.

The chain recombines TRBV2 with TRBJ2-4, with D possibly matching TRBD1 (5 bases). The germline gives CDR1 SNHLY, CDR2 FYNNEI. The CDR3 covers 14 residues. Trimming took 5 bases from V and 0 from J, leaving 8 bases between them. CDR3 protein: CASSRGIAKNIQYF. The DNA of the CDR3 is TGTGCCAGCAGTAGGGGAATAGCCAAAAACATTCAGTACTTC.

This chain connects TRBV6-1 to TRBJ2-3; maybe TRBD2 (6 bases). The V and J ends lost 6 bases and 2 bases respectively, with 12 bases between them. Germline lookup yields CDR1 MNHNS and CDR2 SASEGT. The CDR3 spans 14 residues. The CDR3 loop is CASSGLSSTDTQYF. Written as DNA, the CDR3 is TGTGCCAGCAGCGGACTATCCTCCACAGATACGCAGTATTTT.

The chain recombines TRBV29-1 with TRBJ2-7, with a possible D match to TRBD1 (5 bases). This CDR3 comprises 11 residues. V dropped 8 bases and J dropped 6 bases, with 14 bases sitting between them. Germline CDR1 is SQVTM and CDR2 is ANQGSEA. The CDR3 sequence is CSLRGRVEQYF. CDR3 DNA sequence: TGCAGCCTAAGGGGCAGGGTCGAGCAGTACTTC.

A few counts support this clone. The chain employs TRBV6-6 and TRBJ2-7, with D uncertain. V lost 0 bases, J lost 6 bases, and 9 bases lay in between. The germline gives CDR1 MNHNY, CDR2 SVGAGI (reference sequence). The CDR3 runs to 13 residues. This CDR3 reads CASSYSRRGEQYF. CDR3 DNA: TGTGCCAGCAGTTACTCACGTCGAGGCGAGCAGTACTTC.

The V and J genes are TRBV10-3 and TRBJ2-5, with 9 positions matching TRBD1. Gene TRBJ2-7 matches the end of the DNA better, so the J call may be wrong. Germline values: CDR1 ENHRY, CDR2 SYGVKD. The CDR3 contains 13 residues. The CDR3 loop is CATAQGAQYEQYF. CDR3 nucleotides: TGTGCCACTGCACAGGGGGCGCAATACGAGCAGTACTTC.

This clone was observed a single time. The gene calls are TRBV29-1 and TRBJ2-3; D perhaps matches TRBD1 (8 bases). The ends were cut back, 6 bases at V and 1 base at J, with 11 bases in the middle. Germline V lookup: CDR1 SQVTM, CDR2 ANQGSEA. This CDR3 has 13 amino acids. The CDR3 region has the DNA TGCAGCGTAACAGGGGGGGGCACAGATACGCAGTATTTT. Translation gives CSVTGGGTDTQYF.

The chain employs TRBV28 and TRBJ1-5, with D unresolved. Germline lookup yields CDR1 MDHEN and CDR2 SYDVKM. Trimming stripped 7 bases from V and 5 bases from J, with 12 bases between. The CDR3 totals 13 residues. The CDR3 sequence: CASTIGPHQPQHF. The CDR3 DNA reads TGTGCCAGCACCATTGGCCCCCATCAGCCCCAGCATTTT.

This clone came up a few times. The CDR3 region is CASAREQNTEAFF. The DNA for the CDR3 is TGTGCCAGCGCCCGGGAACAGAACACTGAAGCTTTCTTT. The rearrangement links TRBV11-3 to TRBJ1-1; D is undetermined. This CDR3 is 13 amino acids long. The germline gives CDR1 SGHNT, CDR2 YENEEA. The V and J ends lost 8 bases and 1 base respectively, with 11 bases between them. The full variable domain, with the rest looked up from reference TRBV11-3 and TRBJ1-1, is EAGVVQSPRYKIIEKKQPVAFWCNPISGHNTLYWYLQNLGQGPELLIRYENEEAVDDSQLPKDRFSAERLKGVDSTLKIQPAELGDSAVYLCASAREQNTEAFFGQGTRLTVV.

This rearrangement joins TRBV28 to TRBJ1-5; TRBD1 aligns across 9 bases. There are 16 residues in the CDR3. J gave up 5 bases and V 6 bases, and 11 bases lay outside the gene matches. Per the germline V gene, CDR1 is MDHEN and CDR2 is SYDVKM. The CDR3 is CASRYGTGGNYQPQHF. CDR3 in DNA: TGTGCCAGCAGATATGGCACAGGGGGCAACTATCAGCCCCAGCATTTT.

V usage is TRBV27 and J usage is TRBJ2-1, with D maybe TRBD2 (6 bases). The CDR3 sequence is 15 residues long. V lost 5 bases and J 5 bases, leaving 16 bases between the germline ends. CDR1 MNHEY and CDR2 SMNVEV come from the germline V gene (reference sequence). In DNA form, the CDR3 reads TGTGCCAGCAGTCCAAACCGGGGACTCCACAATGAGCAGTTCTTC. Amino acids: CASSPNRGLHNEQFF.

This sequence joins TRBV2 and TRBJ2-5; D is perhaps TRBD2 (7 bases). V dropped 11 bases and J dropped 0 bases, with 16 bases sitting between them. Germline V CDR1 and CDR2: SNHLY, FYNNEI. The CDR3 length is 14 residues. The CDR3 DNA is TGTGCCGGGAGGAGGGGGGGGTACCAAGAGACCCAGTACTTC. Translation: CAGRRGGYQETQYF.

This clone was seen at least ten times. This chain uses TRBV7-3 with TRBJ1-1; D remains ambiguous. This CDR3 region has 13 residues. Between the trimmed V and J ends, which lost 4 bases and 1 base, there was a span of 7 bases. Germline V gene data show CDR1 as SGHTA and CDR2 as FQGTGA. CDR3 sequence reads: CASSSLANTEAFF. DNA of the CDR3: TGTGCCAGCAGCTCCCTGGCGAACACTGAAGCTTTCTTT.

This clone showed up just a few times. The CDR3 region is CASSGAGTSGIVSTDTQYF. CDR3 coding DNA: TGTGCCAGCAGCGGTGCCGGGACTAGCGGGATTGTGAGCACAGATACGCAGTATTTT. The chain employs TRBV5-6 and TRBJ2-3, with TRBD2 identical over 13 bases. V lost 4 bases to trimming and J lost 0 bases; unmatched junction nucleotides: 11. There are 19 residues in the CDR3. The germline gives CDR1 SGHDT, CDR2 YYEEEE.

V is TRBV11-2 and J is TRBJ2-5; weak D call: TRBD1 (6 bases). The V gene's germline CDR1 is SGHAT and CDR2 FQNNGV. The CDR3 consists of 11 residues. The germline V and J ends were trimmed by 8 bases and 5 bases, with 9 bases remaining between them. CDR3: CASRTGETQYF. The CDR3 region has the DNA TGTGCCAGCCGAACAGGGGAGACCCAGTACTTC.